This T cell receptor beta chain originates from a study of T cell changes during pregnancy in multiple sclerosis. Using immunoSEQ multiplex PCR, the repertoire was profiled, and TCRdb retains in-frame clones only, with some absent. The table records 90,000 to 100,000 clones, more than 85% of them present only once. The V gene lost 2 bases and the J gene lost 1 base, with 6 bases spanning the gap. This CDR3 spans 13 amino acids. Germline CDR1 and CDR2: SGHRS and YFSETQ. The specimen was peripheral blood, collected in the first trimester of pregnancy. V usage is TRBV5-1 and J usage is TRBJ2-5; D not resolved. The receptor was derived from a female donor with multiple sclerosis, enrolled in a pregnancy study. The CDR3 spells CASSLQSQETQYF. DNA of the CDR3: TGCGCCAGCAGCTTACAGAGCCAAGAGACCCAGTACTTC.